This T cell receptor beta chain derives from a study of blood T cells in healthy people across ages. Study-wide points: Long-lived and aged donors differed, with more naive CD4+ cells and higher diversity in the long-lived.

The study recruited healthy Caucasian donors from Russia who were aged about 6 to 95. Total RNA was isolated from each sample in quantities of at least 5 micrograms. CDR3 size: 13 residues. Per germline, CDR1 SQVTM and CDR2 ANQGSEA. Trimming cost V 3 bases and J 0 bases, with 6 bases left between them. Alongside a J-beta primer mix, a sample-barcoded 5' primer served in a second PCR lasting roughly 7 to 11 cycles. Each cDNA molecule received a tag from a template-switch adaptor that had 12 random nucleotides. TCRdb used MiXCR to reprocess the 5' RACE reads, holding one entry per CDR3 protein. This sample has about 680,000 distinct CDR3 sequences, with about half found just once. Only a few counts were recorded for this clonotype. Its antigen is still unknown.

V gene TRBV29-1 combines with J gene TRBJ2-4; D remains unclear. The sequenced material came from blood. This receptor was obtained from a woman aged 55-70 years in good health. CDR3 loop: CSVEDLAKNIQYF. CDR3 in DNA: TGCAGCGTTGAGGATCTAGCCAAAAACATTCAGTACTTC.